This T cell receptor beta chain was captured by sequencing in a study of blood T cell repertoires in COVID-19. Background on the study: Whether acute or convalescent, the COVID-19 samples came from the United States, Italy and Spain. The cDNA or gDNA used as material had been derived from T cells, B-cell-depleted T cells, or PBMCs.

In the study's own analysis: Scientists estimated how many nucleated cells there were by amplifying reference gene primers. Libraries were prepared by immunoSEQ multiplex PCR; TCRdb keeps only in-frame clonotypes and omits some of them. V and J calls and clone size are as listed in that table; D and trimming were resolved from the DNA. The sample shows roughly 100,000 clones, less than 95% of them seen only once. Seattle cases were enrolled at active infection and followed longitudinally. The TCR originated in a man aged 18 to 29 with COVID-19, enrolled during active disease. Sequencing was done on a sample of peripheral blood.

In nucleotides, the CDR3 is TGCGCCAGCAGCCAGGGACAGTATAATTCACCCCTCCACTTT. Encoded protein: CASSQGQYNSPLHF. The chain uses TRBV4-3 and TRBJ1-6; 7 bases match TRBD1. The germline gives CDR1 LGHNA, CDR2 YSLEER. CDR3 length: 14 amino acids. V lost 3 bases and J lost 4; bases outside the gene matches: 0.